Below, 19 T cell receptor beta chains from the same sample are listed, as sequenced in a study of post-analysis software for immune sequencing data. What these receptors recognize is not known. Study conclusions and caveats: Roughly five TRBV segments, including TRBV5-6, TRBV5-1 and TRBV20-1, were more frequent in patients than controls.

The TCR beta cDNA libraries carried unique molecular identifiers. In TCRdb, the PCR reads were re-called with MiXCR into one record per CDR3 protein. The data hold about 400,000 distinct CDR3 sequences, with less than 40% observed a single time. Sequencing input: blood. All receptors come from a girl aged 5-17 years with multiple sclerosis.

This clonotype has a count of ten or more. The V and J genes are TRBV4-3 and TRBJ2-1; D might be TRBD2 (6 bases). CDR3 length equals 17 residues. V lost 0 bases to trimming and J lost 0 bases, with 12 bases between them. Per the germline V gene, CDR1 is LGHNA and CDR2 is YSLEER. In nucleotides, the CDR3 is TGCGCCAGCAGCCAAGAGGGACTCTTGAGCTCCTACAATGAGCAGTTCTTC. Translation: CASSQEGLLSSYNEQFF.

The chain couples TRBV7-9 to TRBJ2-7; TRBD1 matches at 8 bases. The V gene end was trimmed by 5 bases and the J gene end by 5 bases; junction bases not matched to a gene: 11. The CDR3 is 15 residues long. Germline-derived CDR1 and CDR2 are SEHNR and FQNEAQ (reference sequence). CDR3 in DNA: TGTGCCAGCAGCAGTGTCAGGGGGCCTCGGCACGAGCAGTACTTC. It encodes CASSSVRGPRHEQYF. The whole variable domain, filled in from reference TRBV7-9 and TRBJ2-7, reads DTGVSQNPRHKITKRGQNVTFRCDPISEHNRLYWYRQTLGQGPEFLTYFQNEAQLEKSRLLSDRFSAERPKGSFSTLEIQRTEQGDSAMYLCASSSVRGPRHEQYFGPGTRLTVT.

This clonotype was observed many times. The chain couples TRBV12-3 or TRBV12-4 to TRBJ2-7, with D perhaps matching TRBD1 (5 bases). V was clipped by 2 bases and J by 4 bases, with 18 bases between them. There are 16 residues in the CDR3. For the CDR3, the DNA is TGTGCCAGCAGTTTAAGTCTTCGGGCAGGGTGGTACGAGCAGTACTTC. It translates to CASSLSLRAGWYEQYF.

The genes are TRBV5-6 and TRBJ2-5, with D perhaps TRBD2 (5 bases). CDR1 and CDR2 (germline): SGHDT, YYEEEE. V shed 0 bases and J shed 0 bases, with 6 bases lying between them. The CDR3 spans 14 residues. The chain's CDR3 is CASSLVGNQETQYF. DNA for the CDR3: TGTGCCAGCAGCTTGGTCGGGAACCAAGAGACCCAGTACTTC.

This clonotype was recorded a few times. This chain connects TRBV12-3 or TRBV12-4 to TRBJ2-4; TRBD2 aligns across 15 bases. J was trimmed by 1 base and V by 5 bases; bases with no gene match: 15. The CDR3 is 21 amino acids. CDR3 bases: TGTGCCAGCAGTCCAAACCGGGCCGGACTAGCGGGGGGGAGGGCCAAAAACATTCAGTACTTC. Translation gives CASSPNRAGLAGGRAKNIQYF.

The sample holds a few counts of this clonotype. This CDR3 is CASRGDRGYEQYF. CDR3 nucleotides: TGTGCCAGCAGGGGGGACCGGGGTTACGAGCAGTACTTC. The rearrangement uses TRBV2 and TRBJ2-5; D could derive from TRBD1 or TRBD2 (5 bases each). The J call could be wrong; TRBJ2-7 is a better fit for the DNA end. The germline gives CDR1 SNHLY, CDR2 FYNNEI. This CDR3 is built from 13 residues.

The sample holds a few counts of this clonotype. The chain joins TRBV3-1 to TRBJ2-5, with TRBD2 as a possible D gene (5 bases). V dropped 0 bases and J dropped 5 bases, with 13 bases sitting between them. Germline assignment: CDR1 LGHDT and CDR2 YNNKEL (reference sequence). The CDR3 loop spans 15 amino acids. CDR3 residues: CASSQDVRVLETQYF. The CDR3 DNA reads TGTGCCAGCAGCCAAGATGTGAGGGTGTTGGAGACCCAGTACTTC.

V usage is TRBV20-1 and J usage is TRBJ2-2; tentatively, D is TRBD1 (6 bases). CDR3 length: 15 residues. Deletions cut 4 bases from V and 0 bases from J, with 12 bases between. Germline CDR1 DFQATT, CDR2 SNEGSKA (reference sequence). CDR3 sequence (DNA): TGCAGTGCTACTCCAGGACAGTCGAACACCGGGGAGCTGTTTTTT. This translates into CSATPGQSNTGELFF.

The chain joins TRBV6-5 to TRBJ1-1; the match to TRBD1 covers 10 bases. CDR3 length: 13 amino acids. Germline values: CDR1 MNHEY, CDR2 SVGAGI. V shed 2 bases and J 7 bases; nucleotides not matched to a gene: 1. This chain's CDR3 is CASSYRDRGEAFF. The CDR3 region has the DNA TGTGCCAGCAGTTACCGGGACAGGGGTGAAGCTTTCTTT.

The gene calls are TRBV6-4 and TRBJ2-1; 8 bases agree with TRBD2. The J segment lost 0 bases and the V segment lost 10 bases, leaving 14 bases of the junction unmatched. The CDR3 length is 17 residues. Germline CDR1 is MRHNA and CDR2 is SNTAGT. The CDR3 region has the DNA TGTGCCACCTCTCCCGCGGGGGGATCGAGCTCCTACAATGAGCAGTTCTTC. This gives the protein CATSPAGGSSSYNEQFF.

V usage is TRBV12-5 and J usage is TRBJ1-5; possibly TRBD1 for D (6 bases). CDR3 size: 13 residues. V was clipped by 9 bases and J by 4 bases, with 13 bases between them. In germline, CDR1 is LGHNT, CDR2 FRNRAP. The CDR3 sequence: CASQTGWNQPQHF. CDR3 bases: TGTGCTAGCCAAACAGGGTGGAATCAGCCCCAGCATTTT.

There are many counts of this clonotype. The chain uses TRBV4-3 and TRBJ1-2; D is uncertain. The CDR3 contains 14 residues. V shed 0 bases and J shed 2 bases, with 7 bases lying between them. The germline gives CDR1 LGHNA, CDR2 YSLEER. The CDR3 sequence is CASSQDTQNYGYTF. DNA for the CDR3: TGCGCCAGCAGCCAAGATACACAGAACTATGGCTACACCTTC.

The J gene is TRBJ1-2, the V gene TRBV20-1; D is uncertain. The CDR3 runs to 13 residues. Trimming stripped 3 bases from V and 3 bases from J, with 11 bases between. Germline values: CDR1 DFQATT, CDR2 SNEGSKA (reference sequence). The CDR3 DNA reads TGCAGTGCTAGGAACAGCGATCACTATGGCTACACCTTC. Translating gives CSARNSDHYGYTF.

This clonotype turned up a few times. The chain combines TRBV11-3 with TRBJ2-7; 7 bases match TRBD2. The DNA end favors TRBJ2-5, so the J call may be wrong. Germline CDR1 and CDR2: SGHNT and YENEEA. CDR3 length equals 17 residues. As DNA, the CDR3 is TGTGCCAGCAGCTTAGGGACTAGGTCCGCTAAGCCGGAGACCCAGTACTTC. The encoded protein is CASSLGTRSAKPETQYF.

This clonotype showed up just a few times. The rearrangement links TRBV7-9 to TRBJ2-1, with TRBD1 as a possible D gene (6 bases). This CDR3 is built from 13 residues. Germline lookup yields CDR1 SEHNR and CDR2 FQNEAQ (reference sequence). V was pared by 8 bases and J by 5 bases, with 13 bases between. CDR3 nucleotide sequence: TGTGCCAGCCGGCAGGGGCCGGACAATGAGCAGTTCTTC. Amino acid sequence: CASRQGPDNEQFF.

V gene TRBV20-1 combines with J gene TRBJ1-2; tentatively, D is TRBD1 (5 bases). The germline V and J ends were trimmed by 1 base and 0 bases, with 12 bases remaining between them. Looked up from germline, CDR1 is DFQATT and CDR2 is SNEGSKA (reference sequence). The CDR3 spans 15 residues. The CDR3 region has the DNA TGCAGTGCTAGAGGGGGGGACGGAGCTAACTATGGCTACACCTTC. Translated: CSARGGDGANYGYTF.

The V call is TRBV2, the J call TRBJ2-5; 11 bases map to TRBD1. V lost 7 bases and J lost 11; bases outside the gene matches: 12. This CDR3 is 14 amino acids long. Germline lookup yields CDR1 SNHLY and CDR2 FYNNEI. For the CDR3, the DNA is TGTGCCAGCACTGGGACAGGGGGAATCCTTAGGCAGTACTTC. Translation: CASTGTGGILRQYF. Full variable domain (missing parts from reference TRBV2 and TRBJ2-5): EPEVTQTPSHQVTQMGQEVILRCVPISNHLYFYWYRQILGQKVEFLVSFYNNEISEKSEIFDDQFSVERPDGSNFTLKIRSTKLEDSAMYFCASTGTGGILRQYFGPGTRLLVL.

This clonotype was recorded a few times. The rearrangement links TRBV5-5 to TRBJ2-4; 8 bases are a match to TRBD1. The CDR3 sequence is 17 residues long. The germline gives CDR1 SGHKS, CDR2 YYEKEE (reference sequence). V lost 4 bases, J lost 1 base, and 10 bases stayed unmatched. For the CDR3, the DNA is TGTGCCAGCAGCCTGACAGGGGTGAGAATGGCCAAAAACATTCAGTACTTC. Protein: CASSLTGVRMAKNIQYF.

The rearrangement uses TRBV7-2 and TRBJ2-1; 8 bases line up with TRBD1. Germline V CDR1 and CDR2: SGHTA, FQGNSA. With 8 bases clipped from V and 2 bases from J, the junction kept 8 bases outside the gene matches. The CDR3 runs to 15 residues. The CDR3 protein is CASGPRTGTYNEQFF. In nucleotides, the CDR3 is TGTGCCAGCGGCCCACGGACAGGGACCTACAATGAGCAGTTCTTC.